The source of this T cell receptor (beta chain) is a study of cytomegalovirus exposure and HLA in healthy donors. Regarding the study as a whole: What a later analysis reportedly showed was that an Asian-associated ancestry cluster had fewer N-insertions than the roughly 670-donor mean. In vitro experiments confirmed that three CMV-associated chains were specific for CMV antigens.

The length of the CDR3 is 15 residues. Germline loops: CDR1 SGHDT, CDR2 YYEEEE. J gave up 4 bases and V 3 bases, and 5 bases lay outside the gene matches. As to this clone: Its specificity is not known.

PCR involved 60 Vbeta and 13 Jbeta primers. Assay: immunoSEQ multiplex PCR; the TCRdb copy retains only in-frame clones and omits some. The repertoire has 200,000 or so clones, 82% of them found once; the top ten carry roughly 0.097%. What was sequenced was PBMCs. This TCR came from a boy aged 2 to 9 in good health and CMV-seronegative. The gene calls are TRBV5-6 and TRBJ2-4; 9 bases match TRBD1. CDR3 DNA: TGTGCCAGCAGCTCCTTGGGACAGGGAAAAAACATTCAGTACTTC. Amino acids: CASSSLGQGKNIQYF.